This T cell receptor beta chain comes out of a study of blood T cell repertoires in COVID-19. Background on the study: Spain, Italy and the United States supplied samples that represented acute and convalescent COVID-19. The analysed material was cDNA or gDNA that came from T cells, B-cell-depleted T cells, or PBMCs.

Germline values: CDR1 MGHDK, CDR2 SYGVNS. The CDR3 spans 16 residues. V lost 1 base and J 2 bases, leaving 12 bases between the germline ends. Methods used by the authors: Quantification of nucleated cells was approximated via reference gene primer amplification. The method was immunoSEQ multiplex PCR; TCRdb's version includes in-frame clones alone and lacks a portion of them. The D gene and trimming were derived from the DNA, and the V and J assignments and clone size from that table. The sample holds 120,000 or so clones; approximately 80% are singletons and the top ten take approximately 2%. Specimen: peripheral blood. The sequence was obtained from a man between 65 and 85 years old with acute or convalescent COVID-19. The V gene is TRBV25-1, the J gene TRBJ2-1; possible D gene TRBD2, 6 bases. This CDR3 is CASSESGGAAYNEQFF. CDR3 nucleotides: TGTGCCAGCAGTGAATCCGGGGGAGCCGCCTACAATGAGCAGTTCTTC.